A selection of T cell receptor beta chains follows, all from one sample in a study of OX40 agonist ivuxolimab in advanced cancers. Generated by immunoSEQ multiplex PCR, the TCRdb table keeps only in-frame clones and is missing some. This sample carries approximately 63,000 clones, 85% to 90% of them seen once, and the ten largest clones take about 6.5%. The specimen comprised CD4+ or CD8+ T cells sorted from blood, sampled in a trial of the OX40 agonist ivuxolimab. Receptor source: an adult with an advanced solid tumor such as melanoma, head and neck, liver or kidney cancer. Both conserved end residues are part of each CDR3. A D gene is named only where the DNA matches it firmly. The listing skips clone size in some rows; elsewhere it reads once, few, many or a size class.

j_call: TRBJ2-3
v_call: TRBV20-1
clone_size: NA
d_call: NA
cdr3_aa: CSASAYTQYF
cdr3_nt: TGCAGTGCTAGTGCATATACGCAGTATTTT

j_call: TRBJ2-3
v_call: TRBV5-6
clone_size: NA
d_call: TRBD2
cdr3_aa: CASSLLAGGKDTQYF
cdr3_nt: TGTGCCAGCAGCCTCCTAGCGGGGGGGAAAGATACGCAGTATTTT

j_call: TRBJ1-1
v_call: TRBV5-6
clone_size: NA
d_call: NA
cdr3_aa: CASSAGRVGHAFF
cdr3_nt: TGTGCCAGCAGCGCTGGCCGGGTCGGCCATGCTTTCTTT

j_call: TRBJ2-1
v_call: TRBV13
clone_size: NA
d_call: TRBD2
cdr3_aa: CASSLGLAENEQFF
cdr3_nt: TGTGCCAGCAGCTTAGGACTAGCGGAAAATGAGCAGTTCTTC

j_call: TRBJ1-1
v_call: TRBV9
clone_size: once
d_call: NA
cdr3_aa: CASSPLESTEAFF
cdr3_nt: TGTGCCAGCAGCCCCCTGGAGTCCACTGAAGCTTTCTTT

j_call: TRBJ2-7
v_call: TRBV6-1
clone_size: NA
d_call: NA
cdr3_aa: CASSENGGMSEQYF
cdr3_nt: TGTGCCAGCAGTGAAAATGGGGGGATGAGCGAGCAGTACTTC

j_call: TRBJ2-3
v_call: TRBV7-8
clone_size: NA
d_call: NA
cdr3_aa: CASSFNVIHTDTQYF
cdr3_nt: TGTGCCAGCAGCTTCAATGTGATCCACACAGATACGCAGTATTTT

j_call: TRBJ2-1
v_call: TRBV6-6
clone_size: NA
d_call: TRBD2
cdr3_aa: CASRRGLAGRGHEQFF
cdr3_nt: TGTGCCAGCAGAAGAGGACTAGCGGGAAGGGGTCATGAGCAGTTCTTC

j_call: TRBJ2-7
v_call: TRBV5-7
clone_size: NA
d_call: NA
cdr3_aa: CASGSYRQWRNYEQYF
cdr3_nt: TGTGCCAGCGGATCTTACAGGCAATGGAGGAACTACGAGCAGTACTTC

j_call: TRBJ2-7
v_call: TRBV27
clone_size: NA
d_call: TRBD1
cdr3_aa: CASSLQGAREQYF
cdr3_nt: TGTGCCAGCAGTTTACAGGGGGCGCGGGAGCAGTACTTC

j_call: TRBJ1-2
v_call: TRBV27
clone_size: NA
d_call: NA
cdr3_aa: CASSFRGNYGYTF
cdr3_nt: TGTGCCAGCAGTTTTCGGGGTAACTATGGCTACACCTTC

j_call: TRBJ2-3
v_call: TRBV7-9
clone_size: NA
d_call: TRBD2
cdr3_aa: CASSPGLAGAITDTQYF
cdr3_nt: TGTGCCAGCAGCCCCGGACTAGCGGGGGCCATCACAGATACGCAGTATTTT

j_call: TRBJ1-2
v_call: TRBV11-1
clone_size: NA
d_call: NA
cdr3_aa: CASSLTTYGYTF
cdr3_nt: TGTGCCAGCAGCTTAACGACCTATGGCTACACCTTC

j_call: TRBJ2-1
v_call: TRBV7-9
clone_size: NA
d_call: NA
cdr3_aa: CASSPGQNKDNEQFF
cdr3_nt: TGTGCCAGCAGCCCCGGACAGAATAAAGACAATGAGCAGTTCTTC

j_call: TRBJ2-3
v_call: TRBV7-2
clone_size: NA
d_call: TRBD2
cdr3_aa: CASSLWYGRETDTQYF
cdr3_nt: TGTGCCAGCAGCTTATGGTACGGGAGGGAGACAGATACGCAGTATTTT

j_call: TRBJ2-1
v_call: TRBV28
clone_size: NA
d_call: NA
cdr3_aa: CASSLNPLFNEQFF
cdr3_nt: TGTGCCAGCAGTTTAAACCCACTGTTCAATGAGCAGTTCTTC

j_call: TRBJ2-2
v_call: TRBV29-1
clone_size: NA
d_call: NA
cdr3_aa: CSVETPGSTNTGELFF
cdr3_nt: TGCAGCGTTGAAACCCCAGGGTCGACGAACACCGGGGAGCTGTTTTTT

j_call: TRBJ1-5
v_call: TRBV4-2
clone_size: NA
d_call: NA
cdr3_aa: CASSLRYSNQPQHF
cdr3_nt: TGTGCCAGCAGCTTGCGATATAGCAATCAGCCCCAGCATTTT

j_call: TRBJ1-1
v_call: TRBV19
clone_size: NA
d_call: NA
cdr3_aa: CASSMAPMNTEAFF
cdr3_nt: TGTGCCAGTAGTATGGCACCCATGAACACTGAAGCTTTCTTT

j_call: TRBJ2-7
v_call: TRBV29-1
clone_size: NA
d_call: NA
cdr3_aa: CSVEDYSYEQYF
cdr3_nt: TGCAGCGTTGAAGACTACTCCTACGAGCAGTACTTC

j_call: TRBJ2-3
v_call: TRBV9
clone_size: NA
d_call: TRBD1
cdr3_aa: CASSRPGTGAGDTQYF
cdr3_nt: TGTGCCAGCAGCAGACCGGGAACAGGGGCAGGAGATACGCAGTATTTT

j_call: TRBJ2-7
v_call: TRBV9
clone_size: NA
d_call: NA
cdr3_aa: CASSPTGSHYEQYF
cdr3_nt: TGTGCCAGCAGCCCTACGGGGTCCCACTACGAGCAGTACTTC

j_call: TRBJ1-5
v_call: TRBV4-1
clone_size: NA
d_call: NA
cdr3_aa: CASSPLAGSNQPQHF
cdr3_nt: TGCGCCAGCAGCCCCCTGGCTGGGAGCAATCAGCCCCAGCATTTT

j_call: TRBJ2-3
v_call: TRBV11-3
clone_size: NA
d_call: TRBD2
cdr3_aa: CASSQSGSSTDTQYF
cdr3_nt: TGTGCCAGCAGTCAGAGCGGGAGTTCAACAGATACGCAGTATTTT

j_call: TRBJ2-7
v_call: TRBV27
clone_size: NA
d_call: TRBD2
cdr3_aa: CASSEREEGVEQYF
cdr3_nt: TGTGCCAGCAGTGAGCGGGAGGAGGGGGTCGAGCAGTACTTC

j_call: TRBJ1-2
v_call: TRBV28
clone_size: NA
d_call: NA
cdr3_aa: CASSFLAGANYGYTF
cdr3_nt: NA

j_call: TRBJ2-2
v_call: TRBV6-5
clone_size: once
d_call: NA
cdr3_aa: CASSYFGVTGELFF
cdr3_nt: TGTGCCAGCAGTTACTTCGGGGTCACCGGGGAGCTGTTTTTT

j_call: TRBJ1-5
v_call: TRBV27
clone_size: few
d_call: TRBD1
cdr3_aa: CASSPTTGNVQSQHF
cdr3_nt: TGTGCCAGCAGTCCGACGACAGGGAACGTTCAATCCCAGCATTTT

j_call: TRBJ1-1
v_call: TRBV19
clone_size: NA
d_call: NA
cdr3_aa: CASSWGQGTEAFF
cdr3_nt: TGTGCCAGTAGTTGGGGGCAGGGCACTGAAGCTTTCTTT

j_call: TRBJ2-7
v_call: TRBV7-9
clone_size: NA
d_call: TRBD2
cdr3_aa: CASSLPGGYEQYF
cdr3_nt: TGTGCCAGCAGCCTCCCGGGGGGCTACGAGCAGTACTTC

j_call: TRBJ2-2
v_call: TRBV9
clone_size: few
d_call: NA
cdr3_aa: CASSPGVSGFAGELFF
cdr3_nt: TGTGCCAGCAGTCCAGGGGTCTCCGGGTTTGCCGGGGAGCTGTTTTTT

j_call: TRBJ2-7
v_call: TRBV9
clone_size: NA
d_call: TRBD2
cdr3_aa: CASSVGGSGTYEQYF
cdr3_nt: TGTGCCAGCAGCGTAGGGGGTAGCGGGACCTACGAGCAGTACTTC

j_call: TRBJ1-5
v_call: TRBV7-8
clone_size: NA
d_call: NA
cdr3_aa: CASSLSGLGQPQHF
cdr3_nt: TGTGCCAGCAGCTTATCGGGGTTGGGGCAGCCCCAGCATTTT

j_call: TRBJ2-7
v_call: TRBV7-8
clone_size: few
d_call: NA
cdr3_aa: CASSPAAGGAYEQYF
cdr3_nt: TGTGCCAGCAGCCCAGCTGCTGGCGGGGCATACGAGCAGTACTTC

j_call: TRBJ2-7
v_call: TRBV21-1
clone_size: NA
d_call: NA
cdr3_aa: CASSARTTAEGQGEPYEQYF
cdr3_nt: TGTGCCAGCAGCGCCCGCACTACGGCCGAAGGACAGGGGGAACCCTACGAGCAGTACTTC

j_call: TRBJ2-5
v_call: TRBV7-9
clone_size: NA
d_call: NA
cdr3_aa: CASSARDSVEETQYF
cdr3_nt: TGTGCCAGCAGCGCCCGGGACTCCGTGGAGGAGACCCAGTACTTC

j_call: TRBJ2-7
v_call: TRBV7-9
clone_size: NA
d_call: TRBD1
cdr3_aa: CASSPGTGFAAYEQYF
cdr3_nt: TGTGCCAGCAGCCCAGGGACAGGGTTTGCTGCCTACGAGCAGTACTTC

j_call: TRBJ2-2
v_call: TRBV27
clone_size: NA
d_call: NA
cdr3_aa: CASSLSSGANTGELFF
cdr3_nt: TGTGCCAGCAGTTTATCTTCAGGGGCGAACACCGGGGAGCTGTTTTTT

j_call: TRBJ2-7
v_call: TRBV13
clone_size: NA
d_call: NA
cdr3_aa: CASSPLVTPFYEQYF
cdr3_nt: TGTGCCAGCAGCCCCCTCGTTACTCCTTTCTACGAGCAGTACTTC

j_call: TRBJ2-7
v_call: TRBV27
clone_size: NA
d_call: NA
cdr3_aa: CASRNNYEQYF
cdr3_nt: TGTGCCAGCAGGAATAACTACGAGCAGTACTTC

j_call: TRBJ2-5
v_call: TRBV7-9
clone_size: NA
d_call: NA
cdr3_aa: CASSSQWGETQYF
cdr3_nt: TGTGCCAGCAGCTCACAGTGGGGGGAGACCCAGTACTTC

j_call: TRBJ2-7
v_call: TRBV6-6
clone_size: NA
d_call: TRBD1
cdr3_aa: CASTGTVLSYEQYF
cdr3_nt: TGTGCCAGCACAGGGACAGTCCTCTCCTACGAGCAGTACTTC

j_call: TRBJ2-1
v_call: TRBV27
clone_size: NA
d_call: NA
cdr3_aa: CASFSGTGEGAGGILSEQFF
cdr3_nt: TGTGCCAGCTTTTCAGGGACAGGGGAGGGAGCGGGAGGGATTTTAAGTGAGCAGTTCTTC

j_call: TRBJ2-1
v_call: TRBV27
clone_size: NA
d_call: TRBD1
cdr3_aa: CASSQTGTYYNEQFF
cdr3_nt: TGTGCCAGCAGTCAGACAGGGACCTACTACAATGAGCAGTTCTTC

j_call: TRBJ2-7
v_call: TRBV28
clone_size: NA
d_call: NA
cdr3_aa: CASSLAGALYEQYF
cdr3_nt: TGTGCCAGCAGTTTGGCGGGGGCCCTCTACGAGCAGTACTTC

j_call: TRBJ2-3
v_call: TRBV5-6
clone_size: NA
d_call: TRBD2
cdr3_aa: CASSFSGGADTQYF
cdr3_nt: TGTGCCAGCAGCTTTAGCGGGGGGGCAGATACGCAGTATTTT

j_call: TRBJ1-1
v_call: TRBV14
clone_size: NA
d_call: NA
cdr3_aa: CASSHLGPALMNTEAFF
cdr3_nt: TGTGCCAGCAGCCACCTTGGACCAGCACTCATGAACACTGAAGCTTTCTTT

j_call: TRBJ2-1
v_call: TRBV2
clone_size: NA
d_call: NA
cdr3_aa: CASSEKGEQFF
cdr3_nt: TGTGCCAGCAGTGAAAAGGGGGAGCAGTTCTTC

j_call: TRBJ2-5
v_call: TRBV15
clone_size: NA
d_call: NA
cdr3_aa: CATSGDREETQYF
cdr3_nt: TGTGCCACCAGCGGCGACAGAGAAGAGACCCAGTACTTC

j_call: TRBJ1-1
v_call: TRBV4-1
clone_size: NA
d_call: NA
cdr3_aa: CASSLQGNTEAFF
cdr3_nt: TGCGCCAGCAGCCTACAGGGGAACACTGAAGCTTTCTTT